The entry below gives a single TCR beta chain sequence along with its context. As yet, its antigen is unknown. The protocol was immunoSEQ multiplex PCR, while the TCRdb copy is restricted to in-frame clones and leaves out a portion. This sample has thousands of clones, with about two thirds found just once. V was pared by 7 bases and J by 0 bases, with 7 bases between. The CDR3 totals 13 residues. The germline CDR1 and CDR2 sequences are SNHLY and FYNNEI. These data come from a study of CD8 T cell repertoires and HIV-1 epitope variants. Whole-study context: Separate wells received one of Twenty-five Gag or Nef variant peptides. Epitopes were three Gag families plus Nef HW9 and YT9. Study outcomes and limitations: Nef KF9 drew about five clonotypes and HW9 one, without TAALDMSHF responses. Some ten antigen-specific TCR beta clonotypes were found; roughly six seemed cross-reactive to variants.

This TCR derives from a male donor with HIV. The sample comprised cultured CD8+ T cells derived from PBMCs. The chain uses TRBV2 and TRBJ1-3; the D is unclear. CDR3 sequence: CASNLLSGNTIYF. CDR3 in DNA: TGTGCCAGCAATCTTCTCTCTGGAAACACCATATATTTT.